This passage covers 16 T cell receptor beta chains from one sample sequenced in a study of immune evolution from preneoplasia to lung adenocarcinoma. TCRdb's copy holds only in-frame clones and misses some; the assay was immunoSEQ multiplex PCR. The sample has some 9,900 clones, roughly 74% seen once. Sequencing input: FFPE minimally invasive lung adenocarcinoma tissue. The receptors originated from a person aged 65 to 85 with lung adenocarcinoma.

A word on this clone: The junction departs from the called germline gene at one end, perhaps through a read error. The chain recombines TRBV7-2 with TRBJ2-7, with D maybe TRBD2 (6 bases). The germline V gene has CDR1 SGHTA and CDR2 FQGNSA. This CDR3 has 12 amino acids. CDR3 coding DNA: TGTGCCAGCAGCTTAGGACGACCGGGACTCCACTTC. Translation: CASSLGRPGLHF.

The chain is built from TRBV28 and TRBJ1-5; possibly TRBD1 for D (5 bases). The germline V gene encodes CDR1 MDHEN and CDR2 SYDVKM. CDR3 length: 16 residues. V lost 4 bases to trimming and J lost 2 bases, with 15 bases between them. The DNA of the CDR3 is TGTGCCAGCAGTTCACGGCAGGGTATGCGCAATCAGCCCCAGCATTTT. It yields the protein CASSSRQGMRNQPQHF.

The J gene is TRBJ2-3, the V gene TRBV7-2; 8 bases line up with TRBD2. The junction had 2 bases not matched to a gene; V was cut back by 9 bases and J by 3 bases. This CDR3 has 12 residues. Germline V gene data show CDR1 as SGHTA and CDR2 as FQGNSA. The CDR3: CASSGNTDTQYF. In nucleotides, the CDR3 is TGTGCCAGTAGCGGGAATACAGATACGCAGTATTTT.

This chain uses TRBV4-1 with TRBJ1-3, with D unclear. Germline CDR1 MGHRA, CDR2 YSYEKL. The CDR3 is 16 residues long. The V end lost 2 bases, the J end lost 7 bases, and 18 bases lay between the germline ends. Here the CDR3 reads CASSQRDLIGANTIYF. CDR3 nucleotides: TGCGCCAGCAGCCAAAGGGATTTGATAGGAGCCAACACCATATATTTT.

The rearrangement links TRBV30 to TRBJ1-2; 10 nucleotides align to TRBD1. The CDR3 is 13 residues long. Looked up from germline, CDR1 is GTSNPN and CDR2 is SVGIG (reference sequence). V lost 2 bases, J lost 5 bases, and 2 bases stayed unmatched. The CDR3 coding sequence is TGTGCCTGGAGTCAGGACAGGGGGTATGGCTACACCTTC. Protein: CAWSQDRGYGYTF.

The chain recombines TRBV7-2 with TRBJ2-5; D call uncertain. Trimming removed 2 bases at V and 1 base at J, with 11 bases between. The CDR3 length is 15 residues. Germline CDR1 is SGHTA and CDR2 is FQGNSA. CDR3 sequence: CASSLMLGFQETQYF. The CDR3 DNA follows: TGTGCCAGCAGCTTAATGCTGGGTTTCCAAGAGACCCAGTACTTC.

The chain uses TRBV10-1 and TRBJ2-7; D gene unclear. The CDR3 has 13 amino acids. Germline values: CDR1 WNHNN, CDR2 SYGVQD (reference sequence). Deletions cut 3 bases from V and 0 bases from J, with 6 bases between. This CDR3 reads CASSDRFSYEQYF. Written as DNA, the CDR3 is TGCGCCAGCAGTGACAGGTTCTCCTACGAGCAGTACTTC.

The CDR3 sequence is CAIQTKGDTQYF. The CDR3 nucleotides are TGTGCCATTCAGACCAAAGGGGATACGCAGTATTTT. The V and J genes are TRBV10-3 and TRBJ2-3; D is unresolved. V was pared by 9 bases and J by 6 bases, with 13 bases between. Looked up from germline, CDR1 is ENHRY and CDR2 is SYGVKD. The CDR3 totals 12 residues.

The count of this clone is one. CDR3 protein: CASQASGGTTGELFF. The CDR3 nucleotides read TGTGCCAGCCAAGCTAGCGGGGGGACCACCGGGGAGCTGTTTTTT. The chain employs TRBV2 and TRBJ2-2; TRBD2 matches 11 bases. The CDR3 is 15 amino acids. The germline V gene encodes CDR1 SNHLY and CDR2 FYNNEI. Trimming cost V 8 bases and J 4 bases; bases outside gene matches: 6.

The V call is TRBV2, the J call TRBJ1-5, with D possibly TRBD1 on 6 matching bases. The germline V gene encodes CDR1 SNHLY and CDR2 FYNNEI. The CDR3 loop spans 13 amino acids. V was shortened by 7 bases and J by 5 bases, with 12 bases between the two germline ends. The CDR3 DNA reads TGTGCCAGCACCGGACAGACACATCAGCCCCAGCATTTT. As protein: CASTGQTHQPQHF. The whole variable domain, remainder taken from reference TRBV2 and TRBJ1-5, is EPEVTQTPSHQVTQMGQEVILRCVPISNHLYFYWYRQILGQKVEFLVSFYNNEISEKSEIFDDQFSVERPDGSNFTLKIRSTKLEDSAMYFCASTGQTHQPQHFGDGTRLSIL.

J is TRBJ2-2 and V is TRBV10-3; the D gene is possibly TRBD1 (5 bases). CDR3 length equals 15 residues. Germline V CDR1 and CDR2: ENHRY, SYGVKD. Trimming removed 10 bases from V and 3 bases from J, with 18 bases in between. CDR3 in DNA: TGTGCCACCCTCAATGGGCAGGGTTACACCGGGGAGCTGTTTTTT. Residues: CATLNGQGYTGELFF.

This chain links TRBV28 with TRBJ1-2, with 7 nucleotides matching TRBD1. The germline CDR1 and CDR2 sequences are MDHEN and SYDVKM. The V segment lost 6 bases and the J segment 3 bases; nucleotides outside the gene matches: 7. The CDR3 extends over 14 amino acids. CDR3 residues: CASRSPGQYYGYTF. Here the CDR3 DNA reads TGTGCCAGCAGATCCCCGGGACAGTACTATGGCTACACCTTC.

The J gene is TRBJ1-5, the V gene TRBV7-2, with D unclear. V lost 3 bases, J lost 6 bases, and 12 bases lay in between. CDR1 and CDR2 (germline): SGHTA, FQGNSA. The CDR3 has 14 residues. CDR3 DNA sequence: TGTGCCAGCAGCTTCATTCCCATTGGTCAGCCCCAGCATTTT. Residues: CASSFIPIGQPQHF.

The V and J genes are TRBV6-1 and TRBJ2-3; 9 bases are a match to TRBD2. Looked up from germline, CDR1 is MNHNS and CDR2 is SASEGT. Germline trimming cut 3 bases from V and 2 bases from J; bases unmatched to any gene: 12. This CDR3 region has 18 residues. The CDR3 here is CASSELSGGPPDTDTQYF. CDR3 nucleotide sequence: TGTGCCAGCAGTGAGCTAAGCGGGGGGCCCCCCGACACAGATACGCAGTATTTT.

This chain joins TRBV9 and TRBJ2-7, with unresolved D. Deletions cut 4 bases from V and 3 bases from J, with 14 bases between. This CDR3 spans 14 amino acids. Germline V lookup: CDR1 SGDLS, CDR2 YYNGEE. Here the CDR3 DNA reads TGTGCCAGCAGCTCCCCAGGAAGGGACTACGAGCAGTACTTC. Amino acids: CASSSPGRDYEQYF.

This clone has a handful of counts. The chain carries TRBV11-2 and TRBJ2-5, with D unresolved. CDR1 and CDR2 (germline): SGHAT, FQNNGV. This CDR3 spans 12 amino acids. Between the trimmed V and J ends, which lost 0 bases and 4 bases, there was a span of 3 bases. Here the CDR3 DNA reads TGTGCCAGCAGCTTAGATCGAGAGACCCAGTACTTC. Its protein is CASSLDRETQYF. The entire variable domain, with the rest obtained from reference TRBV11-2 and TRBJ2-5, is as follows: EAGVAQSPRYKIIEKRQSVAFWCNPISGHATLYWYQQILGQGPKLLIQFQNNGVVDDSQLPKDRFSAERLKGVDSTLKIQPAKLEDSAVYLCASSLDRETQYFGPGTRLLVL.